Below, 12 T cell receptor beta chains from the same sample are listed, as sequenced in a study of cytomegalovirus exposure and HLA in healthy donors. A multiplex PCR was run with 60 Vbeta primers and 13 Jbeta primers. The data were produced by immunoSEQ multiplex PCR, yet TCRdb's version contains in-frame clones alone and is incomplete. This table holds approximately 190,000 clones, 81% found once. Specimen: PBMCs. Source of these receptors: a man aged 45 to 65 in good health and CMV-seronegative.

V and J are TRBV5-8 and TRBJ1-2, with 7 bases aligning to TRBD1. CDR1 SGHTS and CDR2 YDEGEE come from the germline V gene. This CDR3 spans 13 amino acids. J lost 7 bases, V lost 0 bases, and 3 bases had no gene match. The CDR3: CASSLVHRGGYTF. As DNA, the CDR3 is TGTGCCAGCAGCTTGGTTCACAGGGGTGGCTACACCTTC.

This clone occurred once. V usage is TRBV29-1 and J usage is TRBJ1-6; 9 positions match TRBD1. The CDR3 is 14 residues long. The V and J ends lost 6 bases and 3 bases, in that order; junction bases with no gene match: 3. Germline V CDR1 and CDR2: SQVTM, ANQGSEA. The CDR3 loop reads CSVRDRDYNSPLHF. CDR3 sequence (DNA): TGCAGCGTCCGGGACAGGGACTATAATTCACCCCTCCACTTT. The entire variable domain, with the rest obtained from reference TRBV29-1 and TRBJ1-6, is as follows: SAVISQKPSRDICQRGTSLTIQCQVDSQVTMMFWYRQQPGQSLTLIATANQGSEATYESGFVIDKFPISRPNLTFSTLTVSNMSPEDSSIYLCSVRDRDYNSPLHFGNGTRLTVT.

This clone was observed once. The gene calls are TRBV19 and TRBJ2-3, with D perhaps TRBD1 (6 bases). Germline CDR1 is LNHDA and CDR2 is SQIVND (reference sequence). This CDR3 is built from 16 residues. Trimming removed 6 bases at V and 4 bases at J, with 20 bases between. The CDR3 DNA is TGTGCCAGTAGCCCAGGGGCGAATCGACCTTCAGATACGCAGTATTTT. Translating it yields CASSPGANRPSDTQYF.

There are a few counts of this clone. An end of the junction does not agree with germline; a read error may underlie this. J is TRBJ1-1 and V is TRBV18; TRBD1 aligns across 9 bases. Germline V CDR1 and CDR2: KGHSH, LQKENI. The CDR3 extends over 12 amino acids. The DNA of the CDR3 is TGTGCCAGCTCATTACAGGGACAGGGCTCGATCTTT. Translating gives CASSLQGQGSIF.

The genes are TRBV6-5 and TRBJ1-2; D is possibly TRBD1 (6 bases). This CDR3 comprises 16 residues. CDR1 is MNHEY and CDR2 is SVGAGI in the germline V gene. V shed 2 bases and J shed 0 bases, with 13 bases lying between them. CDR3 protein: CASSYHRVKTNYGYTF. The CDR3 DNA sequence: TGTGCCAGCAGTTACCACAGGGTAAAAACTAACTATGGCTACACCTTC.

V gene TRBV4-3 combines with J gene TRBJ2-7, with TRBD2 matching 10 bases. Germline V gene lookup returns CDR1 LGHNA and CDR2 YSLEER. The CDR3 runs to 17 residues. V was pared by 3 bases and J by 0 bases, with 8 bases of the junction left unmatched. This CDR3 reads CASSHTFSGRSSYEQYF. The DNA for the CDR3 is TGCGCCAGCAGCCATACCTTTAGCGGGAGGAGCTCCTACGAGCAGTACTTC.

The CDR3 sequence: CASSWASGGVNEQFF. Here the CDR3 DNA reads TGTGCCAGCAGCTGGGCTAGCGGGGGGGTTAATGAGCAGTTCTTC. The chain joins TRBV7-2 to TRBJ2-1; 12 bases are a match to TRBD2. The germline V gene has CDR1 SGHTA and CDR2 FQGNSA. The CDR3 totals 15 residues. V was clipped by 4 bases and J by 7 bases; unmatched bases: 5.

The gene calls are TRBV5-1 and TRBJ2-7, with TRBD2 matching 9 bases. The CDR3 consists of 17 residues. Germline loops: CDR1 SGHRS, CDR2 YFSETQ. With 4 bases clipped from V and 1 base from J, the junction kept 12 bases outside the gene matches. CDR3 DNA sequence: TGCGCCAGCAGCGGATACCCTAGCGGGGAGACTTCCTACGAGCAGTACTTC. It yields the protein CASSGYPSGETSYEQYF.

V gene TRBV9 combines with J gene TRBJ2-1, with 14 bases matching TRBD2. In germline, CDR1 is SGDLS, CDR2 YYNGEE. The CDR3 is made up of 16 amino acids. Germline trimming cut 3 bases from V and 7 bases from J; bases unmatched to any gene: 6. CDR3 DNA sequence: TGTGCCAGCAGCGCCCGACTAGCGGGGGGGCTAAATGAGCAGTTCTTC. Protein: CASSARLAGGLNEQFF.

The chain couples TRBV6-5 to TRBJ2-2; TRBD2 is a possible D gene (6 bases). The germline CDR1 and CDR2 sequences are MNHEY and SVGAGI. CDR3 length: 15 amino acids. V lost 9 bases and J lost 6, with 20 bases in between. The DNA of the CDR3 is TGTGCCAGTCACCTGGGCGGGGTAAAAGCCGGGGAGCTGTTTTTT. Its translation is CASHLGGVKAGELFF.

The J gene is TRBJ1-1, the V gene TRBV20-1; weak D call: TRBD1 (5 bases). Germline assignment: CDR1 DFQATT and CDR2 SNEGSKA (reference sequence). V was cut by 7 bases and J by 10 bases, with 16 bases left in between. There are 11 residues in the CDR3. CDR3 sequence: CSVKGMTRAFF. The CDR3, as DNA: TGCAGTGTAAAGGGGATGACGAGAGCTTTCTTT.

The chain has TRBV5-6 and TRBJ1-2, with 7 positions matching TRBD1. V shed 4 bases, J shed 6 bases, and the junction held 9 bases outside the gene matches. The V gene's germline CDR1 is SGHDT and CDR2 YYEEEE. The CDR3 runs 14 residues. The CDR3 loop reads CASSPVTGINGYTF. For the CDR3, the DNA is TGTGCCAGCAGCCCAGTGACAGGGATCAATGGCTACACCTTC.